These 7 T cell receptor beta chains came from one sample sequenced in a study of T cells in Graves' hyperthyroidism and ophthalmopathy. Amplification yielded TCR beta CDR3 regions, with RNA transcripts as the source. When the TCR CDR3 underwent first-round RT-PCR, the HTBI primer set was used. TCRdb re-called the multiplex PCR reads through MiXCR, storing one row per CDR3 protein. The table shows over 400,000 distinct CDR3 sequences, with roughly 14% occurring only once. The source material was blood. The source is a man younger than 35 with Graves' ophthalmopathy.

This clonotype was detected ten times or more. The chain employs TRBV7-9 and TRBJ2-1; D might be TRBD2 (5 bases). Germline lookup yields CDR1 SEHNR and CDR2 FQNEAQ (reference sequence). V was shortened by 3 bases and J by 0 bases, with 15 bases between the two germline ends. The CDR3 covers 17 residues. The CDR3 DNA follows: TGTGCCAGCAGCTTCCCGCGGGCTATTAGCTCCTACAATGAGCAGTTCTTC. This encodes CASSFPRAISSYNEQFF.

The sample holds a few counts of this clonotype. The J gene is TRBJ2-2, the V gene TRBV5-1, with TRBD1 matching over 9 bases. Losses at the gene ends were 0 bases for V and 3 bases for J; bases not matched to a gene: 3. The CDR3 is 16 residues long. Germline V gene lookup returns CDR1 SGHRS and CDR2 YFSETQ. Here the CDR3 reads CASSLGDREDTGELFF. The CDR3 region has the DNA TGCGCCAGCAGCTTGGGGGACAGGGAGGACACCGGGGAGCTGTTTTTT.

This clonotype was observed many times. The chain recombines TRBV2 with TRBJ1-6; D is undetermined. Trimming pared 7 bases from V and 9 bases from J, leaving 13 bases between. Germline CDR1 SNHLY, CDR2 FYNNEI. The CDR3 totals 13 residues. The CDR3 nucleotides read TGTGCCAGCAAGGTGGCAGGTCCTTCACCCCTCCACTTT. It specifies CASKVAGPSPLHF.

This clonotype was counted ten times or more. The chain combines TRBV5-1 with TRBJ2-7, with 9 bases matching TRBD2. The trim removed 3 bases at V and 5 bases at J, leaving 15 bases unmatched. The CDR3 loop spans 17 amino acids. Germline CDR1 SGHRS, CDR2 YFSETQ. The CDR3 here is CASSSREGLGAIDEQYF. As DNA, the CDR3 is TGCGCCAGCAGCTCGCGGGAGGGGCTGGGGGCCATCGACGAGCAGTACTTC.

In this sample, this clonotype turned up many times. The J gene is TRBJ2-1, the V gene TRBV5-4; 10 positions match TRBD2. V lost 2 bases to trimming and J lost 2 bases; unmatched junction nucleotides: 4. Germline CDR1 SGHNT, CDR2 YYREEE (reference sequence). CDR3 size: 16 residues. The CDR3: CASSFWTSGTYNEQFF. As DNA, the CDR3 is TGTGCCAGCAGCTTCTGGACTAGCGGAACCTACAATGAGCAGTTCTTC.

This clonotype was recorded at least ten times. CDR3 region: CASKGQTYEQYF. CDR3 coding DNA: TGTGCCAGCAAGGGACAGACCTACGAGCAGTACTTC. V and J are TRBV11-3 and TRBJ2-7, with 7 bases that match TRBD1. The CDR3 sequence is 12 residues long. V dropped 7 bases and J dropped 2; count of bases not matched to a gene: 2. CDR1 SGHNT and CDR2 YENEEA come from the germline V gene.

This clonotype was seen a few times. The rearrangement links TRBV9 to TRBJ2-1; 8 nucleotides agree with TRBD2. V trimming: 0 bases; J trimming: 14 bases; junction bases outside the gene matches: 4. The CDR3 sequence is 12 residues long. CDR1 SGDLS and CDR2 YYNGEE come from the germline V gene. The CDR3 bases are TGTGCCAGCAGCGTAGGGGGACTAGAAAAGTTCTTC. This translates into CASSVGGLEKFF.